This T cell receptor (beta chain) originates from a study of blood T cells in healthy people across ages (dated by TCRdb to the mid-2010s). Study-wide context: In model experiments, template switching captured about one uniquely barcoded TCR beta cDNA molecule for every two T cells. For two donors (one aged 18 to 29 and one aged 80 or older), the study analyzed two additional independent replicas of 1 million unique cDNA reads from the same blood draw. To avoid experimental bias, donors of different ages were spread randomly across the sequencing lanes. Donors were grouped into four age groups: young (average 16 years), middle-aged (39), aged (roughly 67) and long-lived (about 82). The study measured age-related changes in TCR beta repertoire diversity using deep sequencing normalized with unique cDNA molecular identifiers.

Beyond this particular receptor, the publication reports: Observed TCR beta diversity per million T cells fell roughly linearly with age, and a significant reduction was already apparent by age roughly 40. The long-lived group showed more naive CD4+ T cells, fewer expanded clones and increased TCR diversity than the aged group, suggesting age selection. Since profiling was done on bulk unsorted PBMCs, naive and antigen-experienced compartments could not be conclusively compared. There was a strong correlation between observed TCR beta diversity and the percentage of naive T cells measured by flow cytometry. Because the CMV infection status of the donors was unknown, age-related changes in expanded clonotypes may potentially have been confounded. Estimates of total diversity from one million sequenced T cells were regarded as lower bounds and underestimates.

Donors were 30 to 45 systemically healthy Caucasian individuals from Russia aged roughly 6 to 90 years. Ten milliliters of peripheral blood were drawn from each donor into EDTA-treated Vacutainer tubes. Ficoll-Paque density-gradient centrifugation was used to isolate PBMCs, with at least 6.5 million per sample. Total RNA was extracted from PBMCs with Trizol reagent, with at least 6 micrograms obtained per sample. For every donor, an aliquot of PBMCs went through flow cytometry to measure the percentages of naive CD45RAhigh/CD27high T cells. Library preparation was by 5' RACE. Sequencer: Illumina HiSeq 2500. A second about 6 to 11 cycle PCR used a sample-barcoded 5' primer and a J-beta primer mix. A template-switch 5' adaptor carrying 12 random nucleotides introduced a unique molecular identifier onto each TCR beta cDNA molecule. Each sample yielded at least 3 million CDR3-containing paired-end reads. The Mint cDNA synthesis kit, primed by a TRBC-specific oligonucleotide, was used to synthesize first-strand cDNA from all RNA. All cDNA was treated with uracil-DNA glycosylase and then went through a first 18-cycle PCR with the universal primers M1SS and BC2_uni_R. The study's processing was this. Normalization of each sample was performed by random selection of 1 million high-quality reads, each carrying a distinct molecular identifier. Reads sharing molecular identifiers were discarded rather than binned into consensus sequences. MiTCR, with a Q25 quality threshold and the strictest error-elimination algorithm, was used for CDR3 identification, clonotype clustering and error correction. A nonparametric unseen species model with Euler transformation was used to estimate lower-bound total TCR beta diversity. Using fastp at Q25 and MiXCR, TCRdb reprocessed the public reads and kept productive beta chains. For every CDR3 protein sequence, its rows merge into one entry that carries the most common genes and DNA. None of the V and J calls come from the authors' own analysis; TCRdb made them. The sample table shows about 1.8 million distinct CDR3 sequences, and roughly 52% are seen once. Less than 2.5% of the sample is held by the ten biggest clonotypes.

For CDR1 and CDR2, the germline V gene lists SGHTA and FQGNSA. Here V drops 1 base and J drops 7 bases, and the junction holds 7 bases not matched to any gene. The CDR3, from cysteine to phenylalanine, totals 16 residues. The read is trimmed to its CDR3 DNA, 48 bases read in frame from base 1. This clonotype has more than one count but fewer than ten. The target of this receptor is not known. Per-base quality was not reported, and no clone a single base away is much larger than it. The rearrangement joined TRBV7-2 to TRBJ2-1, with 10 middle bases fitting TRBD2. The source of this sequence is a woman aged 40 to 50 in good health. The specimen sequenced was blood. The CDR3 reads as follows: CASSLVGSGGPNEQFF. The sequence in DNA is TGTGCCAGCAGCTTAGTGGGTAGCGGGGGGCCAAATGAGCAGTTCTTC.